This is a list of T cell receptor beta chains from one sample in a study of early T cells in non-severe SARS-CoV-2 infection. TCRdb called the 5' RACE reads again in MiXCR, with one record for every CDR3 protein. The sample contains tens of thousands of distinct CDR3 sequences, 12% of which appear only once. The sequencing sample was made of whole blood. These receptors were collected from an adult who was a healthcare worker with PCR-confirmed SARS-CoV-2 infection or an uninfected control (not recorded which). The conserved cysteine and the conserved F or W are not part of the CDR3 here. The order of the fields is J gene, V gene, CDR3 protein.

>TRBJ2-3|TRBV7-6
ASSIGTPTDTQY
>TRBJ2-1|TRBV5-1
ASNPATARDNEQF
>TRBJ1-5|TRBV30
AWRRQGSNQPQH
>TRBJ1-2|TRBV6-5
ASSYLKQGRLDGYT
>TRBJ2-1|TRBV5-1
ASSWPSGAPRYEQF
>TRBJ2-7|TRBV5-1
ASSLVTSGGAGYEQY
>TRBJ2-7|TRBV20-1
SAASIGGGSYEQY
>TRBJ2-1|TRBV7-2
ASSRQGQRGQEQF
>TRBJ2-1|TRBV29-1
SVEIGGGLYNEQF
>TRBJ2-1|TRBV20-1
SARDMMGSYNEQF
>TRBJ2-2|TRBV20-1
SASQGAELF
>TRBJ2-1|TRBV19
ASSIGTSGRGPNEQF
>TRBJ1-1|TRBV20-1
SARVGNSLNTEAF
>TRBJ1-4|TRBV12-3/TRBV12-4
ASSPVANEKLF
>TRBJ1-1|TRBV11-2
ASSLIWGTEAF
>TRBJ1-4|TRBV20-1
SARDDRQGLNKLF
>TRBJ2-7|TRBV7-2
ASRPPGQIYEQY
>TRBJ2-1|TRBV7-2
ASSLEAGAYNEQF
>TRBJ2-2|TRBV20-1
SAREGRGGTGGELF
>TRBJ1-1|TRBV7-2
ASNELTAEAF
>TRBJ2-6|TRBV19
ASSISSGLLSGANVLT
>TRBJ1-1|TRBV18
ASSAAGSTEAF
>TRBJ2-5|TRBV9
ASSVGARDGGETQY
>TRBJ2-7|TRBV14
ASSHLVAYEQY
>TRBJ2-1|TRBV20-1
SASWGRMSSYNEQF
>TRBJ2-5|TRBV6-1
ASRSGGGKQETQY
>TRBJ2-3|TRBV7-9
ATQVGRAQASTDTQY
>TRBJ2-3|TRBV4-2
ASSPDPSGVDTQY
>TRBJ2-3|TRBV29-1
SVESRSDTQY
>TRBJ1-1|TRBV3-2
ASRQMRDRGEVEAF
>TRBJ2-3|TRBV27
ASGSIPDTQY
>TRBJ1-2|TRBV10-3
AIRGPRQGPNYGYT
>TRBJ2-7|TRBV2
ASRLTGNEQY
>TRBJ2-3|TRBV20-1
SARLQRPGNTQY
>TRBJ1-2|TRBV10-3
AIAGYT
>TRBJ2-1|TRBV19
ASSMLRQIAINEQF
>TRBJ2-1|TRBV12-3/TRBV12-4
ASRQTDNEQF
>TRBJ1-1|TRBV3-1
ASSQSRATEAF
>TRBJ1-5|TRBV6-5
ASWGRGHNQPQH
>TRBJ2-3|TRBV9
ASSTLAGGTDTQY
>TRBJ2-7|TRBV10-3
ATKVGAVAYEQY
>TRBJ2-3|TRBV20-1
SASRGLAGGLSTDTQY
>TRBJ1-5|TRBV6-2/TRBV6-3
ASSYEHTINQPQH
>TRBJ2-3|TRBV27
ASSPGSSKDTQY
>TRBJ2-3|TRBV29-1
SISGTQSTDTQY
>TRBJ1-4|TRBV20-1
SAGDSGSNEKLF
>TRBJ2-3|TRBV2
ASSGGGLTDTQY
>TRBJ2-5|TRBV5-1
ASSSTPGGETQY
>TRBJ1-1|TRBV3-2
ASPDAAGGEAF
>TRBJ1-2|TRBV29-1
SAQQGEVYGYT
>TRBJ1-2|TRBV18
ASSLGGADGYT
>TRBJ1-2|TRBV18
ASSSSRDTLYGYT
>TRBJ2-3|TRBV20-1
SARLAGPDTQY
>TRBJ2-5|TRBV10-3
AIMAGQQETQY
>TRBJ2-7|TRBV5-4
ASSLGTAFYEQY
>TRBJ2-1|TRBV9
ASSVGGSGLNEQF